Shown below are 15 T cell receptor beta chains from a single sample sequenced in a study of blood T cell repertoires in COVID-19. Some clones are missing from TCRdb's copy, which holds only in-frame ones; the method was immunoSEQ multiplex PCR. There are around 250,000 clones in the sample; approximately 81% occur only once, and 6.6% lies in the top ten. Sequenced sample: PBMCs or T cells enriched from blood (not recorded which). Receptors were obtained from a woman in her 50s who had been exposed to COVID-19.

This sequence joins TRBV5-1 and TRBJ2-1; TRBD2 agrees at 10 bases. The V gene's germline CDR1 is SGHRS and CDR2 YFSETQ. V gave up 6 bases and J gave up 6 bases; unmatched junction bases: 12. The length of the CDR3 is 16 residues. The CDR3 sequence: CASTTPLAGVSNEQFF. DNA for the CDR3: TGCGCCAGCACCACCCCTCTAGCGGGGGTGTCCAATGAGCAGTTCTTC.

The CDR3 DNA reads as TGTGCCAGCAGCTTGGGGGGTCCGGCCGGGGAGCTGTTTTTT. Translation: CASSLGGPAGELFF. V is TRBV11-3 and J is TRBJ2-2; D might be TRBD2 (6 bases). Trimming pared 3 bases from V and 6 bases from J, leaving 11 bases between. The CDR3 has 14 residues. Germline V gives CDR1 SGHNT, CDR2 YENEEA. Looking up the rest from reference TRBV11-3 and TRBJ2-2 gives the full variable domain: EAGVVQSPRYKIIEKKQPVAFWCNPISGHNTLYWYLQNLGQGPELLIRYENEEAVDDSQLPKDRFSAERLKGVDSTLKIQPAELGDSAVYLCASSLGGPAGELFFGEGSRLTVL.

The CDR3 is CASSSGQGLTGELFF. The CDR3 nucleotides read TGCGCCAGCAGCTCCGGCCAGGGCCTTACCGGGGAGCTGTTTTTT. The rearrangement links TRBV5-1 to TRBJ2-2, with D tentatively TRBD1 (5 bases). The CDR3 is made up of 15 amino acids. V lost 3 bases and J 5 bases, leaving 14 bases between the germline ends. In germline, CDR1 is SGHRS, CDR2 YFSETQ.

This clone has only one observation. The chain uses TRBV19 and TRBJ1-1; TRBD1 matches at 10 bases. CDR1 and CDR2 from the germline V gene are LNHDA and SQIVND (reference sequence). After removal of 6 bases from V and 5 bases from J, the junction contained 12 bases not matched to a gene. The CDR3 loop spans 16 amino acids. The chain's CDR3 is CASSTRDRGARTEAFF. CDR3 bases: TGTGCCAGTAGCACCCGGGACAGGGGAGCTAGGACTGAAGCTTTCTTT. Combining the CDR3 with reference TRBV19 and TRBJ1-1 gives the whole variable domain DGGITQSPKYLFRKEGQNVTLSCEQNLNHDAMYWYRQDPGQGLRLIYYSQIVNDFQKGDIAEGYSVSREKKESFPLTVTSAQKNPTAFYLCASSTRDRGARTEAFFGQGTRLTVV.

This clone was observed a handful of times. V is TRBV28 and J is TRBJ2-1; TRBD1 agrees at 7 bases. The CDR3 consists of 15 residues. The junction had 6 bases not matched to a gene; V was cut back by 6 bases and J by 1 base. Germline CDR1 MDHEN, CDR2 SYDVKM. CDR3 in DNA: TGTGCCAGCAGCTTGGGACAGATTTCCTACAATGAGCAGTTCTTC. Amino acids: CASSLGQISYNEQFF. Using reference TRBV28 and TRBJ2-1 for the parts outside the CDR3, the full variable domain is DVKVTQSSRYLVKRTGEKVFLECVQDMDHENMFWYRQDPGLGLRLIYFSYDVKMKEKGDIPEGYSVSREKKERFSLILESASTNQTSMYLCASSLGQISYNEQFFGPGTRLTVL.

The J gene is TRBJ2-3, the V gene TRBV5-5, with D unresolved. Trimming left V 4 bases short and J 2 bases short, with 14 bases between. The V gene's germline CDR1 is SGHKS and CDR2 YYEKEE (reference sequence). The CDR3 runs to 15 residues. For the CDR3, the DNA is TGTGCCAGCAGCCCTACCTTCTCCTACACAGATACGCAGTATTTT. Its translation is CASSPTFSYTDTQYF.

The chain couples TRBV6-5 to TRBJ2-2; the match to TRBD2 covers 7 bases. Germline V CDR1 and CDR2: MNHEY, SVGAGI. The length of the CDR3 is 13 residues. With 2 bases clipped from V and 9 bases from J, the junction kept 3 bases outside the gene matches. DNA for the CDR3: TGTGCCAGCAGTTACGGGAGGGCCAGGGAGCTGTTTTTT. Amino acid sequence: CASSYGRARELFF.

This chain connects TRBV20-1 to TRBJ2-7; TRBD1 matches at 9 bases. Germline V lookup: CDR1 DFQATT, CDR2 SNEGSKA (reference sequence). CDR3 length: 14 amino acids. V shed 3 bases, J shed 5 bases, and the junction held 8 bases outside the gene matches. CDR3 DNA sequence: TGCAGTGCTAGTTCAAGGGACAGGGATAACGAGCAGTACTTC. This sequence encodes CSASSRDRDNEQYF.

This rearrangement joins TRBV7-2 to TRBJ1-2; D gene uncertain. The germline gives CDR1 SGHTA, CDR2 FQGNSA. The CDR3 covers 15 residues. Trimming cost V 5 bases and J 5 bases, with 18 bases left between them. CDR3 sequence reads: CASSPSTPHFYGYTF. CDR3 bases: TGTGCCAGCAGCCCTTCGACACCGCATTTTTATGGCTACACCTTC. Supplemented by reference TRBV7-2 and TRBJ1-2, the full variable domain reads GAGVSQSPSNKVTEKGKDVELRCDPISGHTALYWYRQSLGQGLEFLIYFQGNSAPDKSGLPSDRFSAERTGGSVSTLTIQRTQQEDSAVYLCASSPSTPHFYGYTFGSGTRLTVV.

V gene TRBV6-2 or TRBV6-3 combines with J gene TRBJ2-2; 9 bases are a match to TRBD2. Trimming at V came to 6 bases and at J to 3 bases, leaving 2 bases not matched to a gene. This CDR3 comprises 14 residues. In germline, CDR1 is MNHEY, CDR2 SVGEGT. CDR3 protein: CASSRTSDTGELFF. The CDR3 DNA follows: TGTGCCAGCAGCCGGACTAGCGACACCGGGGAGCTGTTTTTT.

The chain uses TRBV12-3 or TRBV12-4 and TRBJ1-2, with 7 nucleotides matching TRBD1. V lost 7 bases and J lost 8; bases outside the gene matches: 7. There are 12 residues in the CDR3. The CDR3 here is CASKRQGGGYTF. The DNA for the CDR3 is TGTGCCAGCAAACGACAGGGAGGAGGCTACACCTTC.

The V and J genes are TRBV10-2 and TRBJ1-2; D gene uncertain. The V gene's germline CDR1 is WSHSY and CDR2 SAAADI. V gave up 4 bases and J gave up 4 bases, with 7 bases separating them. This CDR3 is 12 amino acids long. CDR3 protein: CASSVGFYGYTF. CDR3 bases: TGCGCCAGCAGTGTCGGGTTCTATGGCTACACCTTC.

The CDR3 DNA is TGTGCCAGCAGCTATACCTCGGGGACCCAGTACTTC. This translates into CASSYTSGTQYF. The J gene is TRBJ2-5, the V gene TRBV5-4, with unresolved D. The V and J ends lost 3 bases and 7 bases respectively, with 10 bases between them. This CDR3 region has 12 residues. Germline CDR1 SGHNT, CDR2 YYREEE (reference sequence).

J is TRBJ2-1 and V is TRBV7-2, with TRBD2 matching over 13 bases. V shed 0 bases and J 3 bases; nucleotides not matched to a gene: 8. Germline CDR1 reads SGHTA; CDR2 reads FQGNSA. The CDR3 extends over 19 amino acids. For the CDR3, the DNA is TGTGCCAGCAGCTTAGCCGGACTAGCGGGGGTCGGGGGCTACAATGAGCAGTTCTTC. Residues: CASSLAGLAGVGGYNEQFF.

The CDR3 reads CASSISATGNTIYF. The CDR3 nucleotides are TGTGCCAGTAGTATAAGTGCGACTGGAAACACCATATATTTT. The V gene is TRBV19, the J gene TRBJ1-3; no reliable D call. CDR3 length equals 14 residues. The germline V and J ends were trimmed by 2 bases and 2 bases, with 7 bases remaining between them. Germline CDR1 LNHDA, CDR2 SQIVND (reference sequence).